A single sample gave rise to the 9 T cell receptor beta chains below, sequenced in a study of a mutant IDH1 vaccine in newly diagnosed glioma (dated by TCRdb to the early 2020s). Sample time point, as interpreted from the label and publication: baseline, week 1 (first vaccination visit). The meaning of the sample's treatment or condition label: pre-vaccination baseline after standard-of-care therapy. Library preparation used the immunoSEQ multiplex PCR assay. Imported from immuneACCESS, the table was reduced by TCRdb to in-frame sequences with V and J called. These copies leave out some clones; in studies compared against another copy, an unresolved V gene accounts for under half, and the cause of the remainder is not known. The table for this sample lists over 75,000 clones; around 77% of them were counted only once. The top ten clonotypes cover less than 8.5% of the sample. The sequences come from PBMCs, collected from a glioma patient treated with radiotherapy, temozolomide or both. The receptors here all came from a man in his forties or fifties with glioma.

The J gene is TRBJ2-3, the V gene TRBV18; D gene ambiguous. Germline V gives CDR1 KGHSH, CDR2 LQKENI. V lost 3 bases and J 4 bases, leaving 8 bases between the germline ends. CDR3 length equals 13 residues. CDR3 coding DNA: TGTGCCAGCTCACCCGACTCTTCAGATACGCAGTATTTT. This encodes CASSPDSSDTQYF.

J is TRBJ2-7 and V is TRBV4-3, with 14 nucleotides matching TRBD2. V was pared by 2 bases and J by 0 bases, with 6 bases of the junction left unmatched. Germline lookup yields CDR1 LGHNA and CDR2 YSLEER. The length of the CDR3 is 18 residues. The CDR3 protein is CASSQTRTSGGNSYEQYF. In DNA form, the CDR3 reads TGCGCCAGCAGCCAAACCCGGACTAGCGGGGGGAACTCCTACGAGCAGTACTTC.

The J gene is TRBJ2-6, the V gene TRBV9; 9 nucleotides line up with TRBD1. The CDR3 consists of 19 residues. Per germline, CDR1 SGDLS and CDR2 YYNGEE. With V trimmed by 4 bases and J by 1 base, 12 bases remained unmatched. This chain's CDR3 is CASSTEGGTGWSGANVLTF. CDR3 DNA sequence: TGTGCCAGCAGCACCGAAGGAGGGACAGGGTGGTCTGGGGCCAACGTCCTGACTTTC.

By share of the sample, this clone is medium-sized. This chain joins TRBV29-1 and TRBJ1-1; possibly TRBD1 for D (6 bases). Trimming pared 5 bases from V and 3 bases from J, leaving 16 bases between. Germline V gene data show CDR1 as SQVTM and CDR2 as ANQGSEA. The CDR3 has 14 amino acids. The chain's CDR3 is CSVPLQGPDTEAFF. The CDR3 region has the DNA TGCAGCGTTCCACTACAGGGTCCCGACACTGAAGCTTTCTTT.

V and J are TRBV18 and TRBJ1-4, with 7 bases aligning to TRBD1. The ends lost 4 bases at V and 4 bases at J; junction bases unmatched: 9. The CDR3 loop spans 16 amino acids. The germline CDR1 and CDR2 sequences are KGHSH and LQKENI. Here the CDR3 reads CASSRFTGQSNEKLFF. The CDR3 DNA is TGTGCCAGCTCACGGTTCACGGGACAGAGTAATGAAAAACTGTTTTTT.

As DNA, the CDR3 is TGCAGCGTTAAATACGGGAGAATAGGCGAGCAGTACTTC. Amino acids: CSVKYGRIGEQYF. The chain couples TRBV29-1 to TRBJ2-7; D is possibly TRBD2 (6 bases). The CDR3 sequence is 13 residues long. The germline gives CDR1 SQVTM, CDR2 ANQGSEA. Deletions cut 5 bases from V and 6 bases from J, with 17 bases between.

The CDR3 reads CASSPYSAGYEQYF. As DNA, the CDR3 is TGTGCCAGCAGTCCCTACTCCGCCGGCTACGAGCAGTACTTC. This chain uses TRBV27 with TRBJ2-7; D is uncertain. The V gene's germline CDR1 is MNHEY and CDR2 SMNVEV (reference sequence). This CDR3 has 14 residues. V gave up 5 bases and J gave up 3 bases, with 14 bases separating them.

Note on this clone: At one end, the junction sequence differs from germline, possibly due to a read error. V is TRBV7-7 and J is TRBJ1-1; tentatively, D is TRBD1 (5 bases). CDR3 length equals 16 residues. Germline V CDR1 and CDR2: SSHAT, FNYEAQ (reference sequence). The CDR3 DNA follows: TGTGCTAGCAGCTTAGTGGATTCCCATAGGGGCACTGAAGCTTTCTTT. Its translation is CASSLVDSHRGTEAFF.

The chain employs TRBV2 and TRBJ1-5; D gene uncertain. The CDR3 totals 13 residues. The V gene's germline CDR1 is SNHLY and CDR2 FYNNEI. V gave up 7 bases and J gave up 1 base, with 8 bases separating them. The CDR3 protein is CASTGRSNQPQHF. DNA of the CDR3: TGTGCCAGCACCGGACGGAGCAATCAGCCCCAGCATTTT.